A single sample is the source of the 2 T cell receptor beta chains below, sequenced in a study of cytomegalovirus exposure and HLA in healthy donors. The PCR made use of 60 Vbeta and 13 Jbeta primers. TCRdb's table, derived via immunoSEQ multiplex PCR, lists solely in-frame clones and lacks some. The repertoire holds fewer than 150,000 clones, with roughly 78% as singletons. The sample was PBMCs. The receptor set was obtained from a man under 40 in good health and CMV-seronegative.

The chain uses TRBV9 and TRBJ1-3, with D possibly TRBD1 on 5 matching bases. The germline CDR1 and CDR2 sequences are SGDLS and YYNGEE. V lost 0 bases, J lost 0 bases, and 10 bases lay in between. There are 16 residues in the CDR3. CDR3 sequence: CASSVEGRTSGNTIYF. CDR3 bases: TGTGCCAGCAGCGTAGAGGGGCGGACCTCTGGAAACACCATATATTTT. Combining the CDR3 with reference TRBV9 and TRBJ1-3 gives the whole variable domain DSGVTQTPKHLITATGQRVTLRCSPRSGDLSVYWYQQSLDQGLQFLIQYYNGEERAKGNILERFSAQQFPDLHSELNLSSLELGDSALYFCASSVEGRTSGNTIYFGEGSWLTVV.

V usage is TRBV10-3 and J usage is TRBJ2-5; 11 positions agree with TRBD2. The CDR3 extends over 16 amino acids. Germline V gene sequence: CDR1 ENHRY, CDR2 SYGVKD. The V segment lost 3 bases and the J segment 3 bases; nucleotides outside the gene matches: 6. CDR3 bases: TGTGCCATCAGTGATAGCACTAGCGGGAGTAAAGAGACCCAGTACTTC. Amino acids: CAISDSTSGSKETQYF.